This TCR beta chain was documented in a study of STAT5B mutations in CD4+ large granular lymphocyte leukemia. Germline CDR1 LNHDA, CDR2 SQIVND (reference sequence). Trimming took 8 bases from V and 6 from J; bases not matched to a gene: 16. The CDR3 loop spans 17 amino acids. Study-level points and caveats: No patients shared main leukemic clonotypes, though roughly 23% appeared at low frequency elsewhere.

As handled by the study authors: The detection floor for productive clonotype frequency was 2.59 x 10-5. Profiling relied on immunoSEQ multiplex PCR, and the TCRdb table lists in-frame clones only, not all of them. V, J and clone size are taken as reported in that table, and D and trimming were inferred from the DNA itself. The sample lists roughly 21,000 clones, approximately 75% occurring once. With respect to this clone: The antigen is undetermined.

The TCR originated in a human donor in good health. This rearrangement joins TRBV19 to TRBJ2-2, with 9 bases that match TRBD2. Sequencing was done on a sample of CD4+ T cells from blood buffy coats. The DNA of the CDR3 is TGTGCCAGTTCCTCAGGGGGGCCGGGACTAGCAGCCGGGGAGCTGTTTTTT. Translated: CASSSGGPGLAAGELFF.